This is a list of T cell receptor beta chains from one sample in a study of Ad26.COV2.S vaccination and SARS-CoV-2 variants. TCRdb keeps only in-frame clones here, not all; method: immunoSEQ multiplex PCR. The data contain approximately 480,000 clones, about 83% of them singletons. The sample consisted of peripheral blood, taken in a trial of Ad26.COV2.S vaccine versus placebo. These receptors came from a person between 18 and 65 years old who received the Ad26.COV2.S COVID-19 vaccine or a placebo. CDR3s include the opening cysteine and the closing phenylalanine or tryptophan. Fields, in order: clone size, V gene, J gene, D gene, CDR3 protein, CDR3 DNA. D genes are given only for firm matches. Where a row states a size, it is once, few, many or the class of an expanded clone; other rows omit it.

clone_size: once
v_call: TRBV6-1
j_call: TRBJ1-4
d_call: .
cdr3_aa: CASSEVGSQFGEKLFF
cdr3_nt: TGTGCCAGCAGTGAAGTGGGTAGTCAATTCGGTGAAAAACTGTTTTTT

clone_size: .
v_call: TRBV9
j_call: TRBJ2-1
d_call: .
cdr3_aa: CASSVASAPYNEQFF
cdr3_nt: TGTGCCAGCAGCGTAGCTAGTGCGCCCTACAATGAGCAGTTCTTC

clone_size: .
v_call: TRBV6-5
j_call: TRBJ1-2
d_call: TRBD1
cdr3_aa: CASRGQSVGYTF
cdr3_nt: TGTGCCAGCAGGGGACAGTCTGTAGGCTACACCTTC

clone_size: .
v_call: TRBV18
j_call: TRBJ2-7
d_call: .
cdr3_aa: CASSPVGVAEQYF
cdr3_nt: TGTGCCAGCTCACCAGTGGGAGTAGCCGAGCAGTACTTC

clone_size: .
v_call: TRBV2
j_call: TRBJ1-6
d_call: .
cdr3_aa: CASGRYNSPLHF
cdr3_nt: TGTGCCAGCGGGCGGTATAATTCACCCCTCCACTTT

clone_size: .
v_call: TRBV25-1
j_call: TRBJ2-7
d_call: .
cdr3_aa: CASSGLYEQYF
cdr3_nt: TGTGCCAGCAGTGGACTCTACGAGCAGTACTTC

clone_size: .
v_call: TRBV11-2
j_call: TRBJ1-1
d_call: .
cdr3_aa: CASSPNYGENTEAFF
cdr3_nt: TGTGCCAGCAGCCCCAATTACGGGGAGAACACTGAAGCTTTCTTT

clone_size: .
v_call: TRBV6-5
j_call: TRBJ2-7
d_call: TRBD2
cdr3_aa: CASSTRLAERYEQYF
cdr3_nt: TGTGCCAGCAGTACCCGACTAGCGGAGCGCTACGAGCAGTACTTC

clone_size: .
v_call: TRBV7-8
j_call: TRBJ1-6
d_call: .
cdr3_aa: CASSLASGANSPLHF
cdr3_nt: TGTGCCAGCAGCTTAGCTTCGGGGGCTAATTCACCCCTCCACTTT

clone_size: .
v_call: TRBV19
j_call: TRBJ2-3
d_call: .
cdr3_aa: CASSTGQNVATDTQYF
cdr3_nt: TGTGCCAGTAGTACCGGACAGAATGTTGCCACAGATACGCAGTATTTT

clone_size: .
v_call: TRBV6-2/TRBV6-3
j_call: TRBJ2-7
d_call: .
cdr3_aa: CASSRPIMTSYEQYF
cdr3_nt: TGTGCCAGCAGCAGACCAATTATGACATCCTACGAGCAGTACTTC

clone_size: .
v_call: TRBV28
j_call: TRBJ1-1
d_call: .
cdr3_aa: CASSLGRATEAFF
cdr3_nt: TGTGCCAGCAGTTTAGGAAGGGCCACTGAAGCTTTCTTT

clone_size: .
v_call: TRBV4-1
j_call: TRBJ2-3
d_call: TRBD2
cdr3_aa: CASSQDRGLAGGKSTDTQYF
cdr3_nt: TGCGCCAGCAGCCAAGATCGGGGACTAGCGGGAGGGAAAAGCACAGATACGCAGTATTTT

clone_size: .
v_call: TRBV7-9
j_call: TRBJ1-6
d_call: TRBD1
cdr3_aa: CASSSPDRGNSPLHF
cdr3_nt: TGTGCCAGCAGCTCCCCGGACAGGGGGAATTCACCCCTCCACTTT

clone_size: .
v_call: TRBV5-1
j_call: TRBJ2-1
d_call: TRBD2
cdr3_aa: CASSLLAGGSSYNEQFF
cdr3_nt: TGCGCCAGCAGCTTGCTCGCCGGGGGGAGCTCCTACAATGAGCAGTTCTTC

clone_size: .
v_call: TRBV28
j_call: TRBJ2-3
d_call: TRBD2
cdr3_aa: CASSLSAGVSGTDTQYF
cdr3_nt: TGTGCCAGCAGTTTATCTGCGGGAGTTAGCGGCACAGATACGCAGTATTTT

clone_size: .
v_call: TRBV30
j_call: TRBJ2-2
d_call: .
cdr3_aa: CAWSVRRGRDTGELFF
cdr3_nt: TGTGCCTGGAGTGTACGGAGGGGTCGAGACACCGGGGAGCTGTTTTTT

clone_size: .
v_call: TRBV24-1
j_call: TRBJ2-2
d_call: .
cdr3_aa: CATRGGNTGELFF
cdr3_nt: TGTGCCACCAGAGGGGGGAACACCGGGGAGCTGTTTTTT

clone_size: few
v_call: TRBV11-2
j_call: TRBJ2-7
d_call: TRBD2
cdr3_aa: CASSVGLAGVGGQYF
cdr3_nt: TGTGCCAGCAGCGTAGGACTAGCGGGAGTCGGCGGGCAGTACTTC

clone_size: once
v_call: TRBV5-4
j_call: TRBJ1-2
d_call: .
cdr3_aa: CASSLGQAPNYGYTF
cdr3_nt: TGTGCCAGCAGCTTGGGACAGGCGCCTAACTATGGCTACACCTTC

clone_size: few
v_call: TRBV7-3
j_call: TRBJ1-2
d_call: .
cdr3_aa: CASSPTGGSNYGYTF
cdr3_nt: TGTGCCAGCAGCCCCACCGGGGGGAGCAACTATGGCTACACCTTC

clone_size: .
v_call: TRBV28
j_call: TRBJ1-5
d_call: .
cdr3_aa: CASSSSPWGRNQPQHF
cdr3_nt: .

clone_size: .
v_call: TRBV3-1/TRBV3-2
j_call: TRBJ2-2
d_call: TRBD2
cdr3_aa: CASSQIAGGPCTGELFF
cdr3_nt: TGTGCCAGCAGCCAAATAGCGGGAGGGCCTTGTACCGGGGAGCTGTTTTTT

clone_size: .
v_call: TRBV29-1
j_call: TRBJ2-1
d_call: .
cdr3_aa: CSVETSYNEQFF
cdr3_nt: TGCAGCGTTGAAACTAGCTACAATGAGCAGTTCTTC

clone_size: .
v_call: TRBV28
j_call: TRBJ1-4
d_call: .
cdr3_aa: CATRWGKLFF
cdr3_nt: TGTGCCACCAGATGGGGAAAACTGTTTTTT

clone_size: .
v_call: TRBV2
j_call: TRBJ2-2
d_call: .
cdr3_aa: CASSEDLHTGELFF
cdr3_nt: TGTGCCAGCAGTGAAGACTTGCACACCGGGGAGCTGTTTTTT

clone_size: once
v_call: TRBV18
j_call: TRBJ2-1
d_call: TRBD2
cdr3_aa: CASSLTSGSTYNEQFF
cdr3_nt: TGTGCCAGCTCCTTGACTAGCGGGAGTACCTACAATGAGCAGTTCTTC

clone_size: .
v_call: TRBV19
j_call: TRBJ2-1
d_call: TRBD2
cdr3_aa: CASLSGGLGGGYNEQFF
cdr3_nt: TGTGCCAGTCTGTCTGGGGGACTTGGCGGGGGTTACAATGAGCAGTTCTTC

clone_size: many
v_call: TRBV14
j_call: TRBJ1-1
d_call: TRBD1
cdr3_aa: CASSHTTGAYEAFF
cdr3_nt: TGTGCCAGCAGCCATACTACAGGGGCCTACGAAGCTTTCTTT

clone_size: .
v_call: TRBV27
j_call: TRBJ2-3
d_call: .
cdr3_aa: CATRGAVLDTQYF
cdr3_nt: TGTGCCACAAGGGGAGCAGTTCTGGATACGCAGTATTTT

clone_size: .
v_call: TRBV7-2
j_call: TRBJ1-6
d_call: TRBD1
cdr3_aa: CASSYRGASPLHF
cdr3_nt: TGTGCCAGCAGCTACAGGGGTGCCTCACCCCTCCACTTT

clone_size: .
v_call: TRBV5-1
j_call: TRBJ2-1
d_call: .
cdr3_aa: CASSAIIANEQFF
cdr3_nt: TGCGCCAGCAGCGCCATTATCGCGAATGAGCAGTTCTTC

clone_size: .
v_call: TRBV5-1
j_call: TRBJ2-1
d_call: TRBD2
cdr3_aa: CASSLILAGESGQFF
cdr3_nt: TGCGCCAGCAGCTTGATCCTAGCGGGAGAATCAGGGCAGTTCTTC

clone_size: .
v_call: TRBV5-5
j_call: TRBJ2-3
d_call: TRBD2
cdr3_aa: CASSLNAISGRALTDTQYF
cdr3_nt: TGTGCCAGCAGCTTGAATGCCATAAGCGGGAGGGCTCTCACAGATACGCAGTATTTT

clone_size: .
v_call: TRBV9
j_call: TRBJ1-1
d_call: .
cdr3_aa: CASSVGVQWGGRNTEAFF
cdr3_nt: TGTGCCAGCAGCGTAGGTGTACAATGGGGGGGACGGAACACTGAAGCTTTCTTT

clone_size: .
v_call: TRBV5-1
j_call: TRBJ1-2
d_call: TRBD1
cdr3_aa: CASSRTDRGYGYTF
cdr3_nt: TGCGCCAGCAGCCGAACCGACAGGGGCTATGGCTACACCTTC

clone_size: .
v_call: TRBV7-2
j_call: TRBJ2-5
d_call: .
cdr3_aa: CASSSTRVEETQYF
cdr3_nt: TGTGCCAGCAGTTCCACCAGGGTGGAAGAGACCCAGTACTTC

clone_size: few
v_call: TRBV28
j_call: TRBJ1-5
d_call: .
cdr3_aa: CASSPPGGLSNQPQHF
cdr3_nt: TGTGCCAGCAGTCCCCCGGGAGGGCTTAGCAATCAGCCCCAGCATTTT

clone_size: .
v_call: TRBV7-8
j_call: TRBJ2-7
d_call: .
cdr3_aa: CASSLQGFWDEQYF
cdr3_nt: TGTGCCAGTTCCCTTCAGGGGTTTTGGGACGAGCAGTACTTC

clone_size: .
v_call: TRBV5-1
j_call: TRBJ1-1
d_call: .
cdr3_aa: CASSFTVMNTEAFF
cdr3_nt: TGCGCCAGCAGCTTCACGGTCATGAACACTGAAGCTTTCTTT

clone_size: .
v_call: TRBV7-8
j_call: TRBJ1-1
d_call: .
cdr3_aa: CASSLVGTLNTEAFF
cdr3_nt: TGTGCCAGCAGCTTAGTTGGGACGTTGAACACTGAAGCTTTCTTT

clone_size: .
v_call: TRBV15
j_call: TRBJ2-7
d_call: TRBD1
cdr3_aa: CATSRLGTGYEQYF
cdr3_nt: TGTGCCACCAGCAGACTCGGGACAGGCTACGAGCAGTACTTC

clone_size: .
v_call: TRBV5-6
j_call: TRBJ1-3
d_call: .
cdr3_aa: CASSFPGGLGNTIYF
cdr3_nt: TGTGCCAGCAGCTTTCCGGGCGGCCTTGGAAACACCATATATTTT

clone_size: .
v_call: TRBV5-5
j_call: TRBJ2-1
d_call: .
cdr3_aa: CASSLRSDNYNEQFF
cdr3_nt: TGTGCCAGCAGCTTGAGGTCGGACAATTACAATGAGCAGTTCTTC

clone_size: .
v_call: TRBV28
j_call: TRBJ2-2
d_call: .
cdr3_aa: CASSLVDTGELFF
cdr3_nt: TGTGCCAGCAGTTTAGTGGACACCGGGGAGCTGTTTTTT